Here is one T cell receptor (beta chain) with its context. Its matching antigen is unknown. These data belong to a study of T cell repertoires in cytomegalovirus infection. At the level of the study: Both a matching HLA type and CMV infection were indicated by public TCR beta signatures.

Overall study results and limits: Ex vivo responses were dominated by HLA-C-restricted CMV-specific TCR beta clonotypes. Frequencies of public TCR beta families were cumulated, and this identified carriers of CMV plus the relevant HLA.

CDR1 is SGHTA, CDR2 FQGNSA, per germline. The CDR3 extends over 15 amino acids. V was shortened by 5 bases and J by 2 bases, with 12 bases between the two germline ends. One entry per CDR3 protein, called by TCRdb with MiXCR from the reads. This sample has a few hundred thousand distinct CDR3 sequences, with roughly 29% found just once. The J gene is TRBJ1-4, the V gene TRBV7-2; D possibly corresponds to TRBD1 (5 bases). The sequenced material came from PBMCs. The receptor comes from a human donor in good health (CMV status not recorded). Some clones in this sample may be carry-over from other donors' samples. CDR3 DNA sequence: TGTGCCAGCAGCCGGGGGGGGGGTACTAATGAAAAACTGTTTTTT. It translates to CASSRGGGTNEKLFF.